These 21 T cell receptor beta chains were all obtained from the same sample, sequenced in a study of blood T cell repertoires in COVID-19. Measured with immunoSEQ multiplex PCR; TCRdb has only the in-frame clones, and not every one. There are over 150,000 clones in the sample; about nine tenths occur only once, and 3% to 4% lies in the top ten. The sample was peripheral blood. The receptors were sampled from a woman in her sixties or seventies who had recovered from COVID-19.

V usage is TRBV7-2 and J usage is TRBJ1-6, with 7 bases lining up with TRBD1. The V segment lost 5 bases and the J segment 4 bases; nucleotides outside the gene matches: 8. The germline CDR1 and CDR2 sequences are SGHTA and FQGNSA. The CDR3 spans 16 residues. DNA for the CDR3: TGTGCCAGCAGCGCCCGACAGGGCTCGTATAATTCACCCCTCCACTTT. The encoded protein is CASSARQGSYNSPLHF. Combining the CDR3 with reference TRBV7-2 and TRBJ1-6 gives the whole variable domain GAGVSQSPSNKVTEKGKDVELRCDPISGHTALYWYRQSLGQGLEFLIYFQGNSAPDKSGLPSDRFSAERTGGSVSTLTIQRTQQEDSAVYLCASSARQGSYNSPLHFGNGTRLTVT.

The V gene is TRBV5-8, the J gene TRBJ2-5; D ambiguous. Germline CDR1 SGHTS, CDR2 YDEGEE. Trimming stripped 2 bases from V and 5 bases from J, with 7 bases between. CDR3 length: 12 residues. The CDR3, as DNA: TGTGCCAGCAGCTTTACTCGGGAGACCCAGTACTTC. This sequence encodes CASSFTRETQYF.

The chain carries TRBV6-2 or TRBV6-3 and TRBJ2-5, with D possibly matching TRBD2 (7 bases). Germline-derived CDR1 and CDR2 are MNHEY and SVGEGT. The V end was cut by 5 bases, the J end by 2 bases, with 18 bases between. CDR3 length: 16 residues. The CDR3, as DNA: TGTGCCAGCAGTCAAAGGGAGGGGGGGACGCAAGAGACCCAGTACTTC. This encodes CASSQREGGTQETQYF.

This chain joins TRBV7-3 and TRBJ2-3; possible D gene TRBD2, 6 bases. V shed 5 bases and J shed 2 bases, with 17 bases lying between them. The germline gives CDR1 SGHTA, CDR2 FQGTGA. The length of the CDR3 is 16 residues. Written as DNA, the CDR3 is TGTGCCAGCAGCCCCCGGGGACTTCTAAACACAGATACGCAGTATTTT. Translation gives CASSPRGLLNTDTQYF.

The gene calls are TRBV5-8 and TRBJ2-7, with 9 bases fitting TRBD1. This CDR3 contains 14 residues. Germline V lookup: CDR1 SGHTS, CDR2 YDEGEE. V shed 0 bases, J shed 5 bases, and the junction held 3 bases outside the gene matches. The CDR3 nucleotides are TGTGCCAGCAGCTTGGGTACAGGGGGCGACGAGCAGTACTTC. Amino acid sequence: CASSLGTGGDEQYF.

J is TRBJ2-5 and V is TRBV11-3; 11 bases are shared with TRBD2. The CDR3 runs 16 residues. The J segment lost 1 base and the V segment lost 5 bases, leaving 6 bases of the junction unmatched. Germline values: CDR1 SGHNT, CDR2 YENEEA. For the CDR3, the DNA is TGTGCCAGCAGCACCGGACTAGCGGGTACCCAAGAGACCCAGTACTTC. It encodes CASSTGLAGTQETQYF.

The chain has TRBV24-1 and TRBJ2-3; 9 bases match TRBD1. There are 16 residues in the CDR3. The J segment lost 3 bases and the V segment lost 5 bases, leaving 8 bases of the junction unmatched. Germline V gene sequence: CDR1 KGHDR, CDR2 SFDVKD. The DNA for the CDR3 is TGTGCCACCAGTGGCTACAGGGGGCTCGATACAGATACGCAGTATTTT. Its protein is CATSGYRGLDTDTQYF.

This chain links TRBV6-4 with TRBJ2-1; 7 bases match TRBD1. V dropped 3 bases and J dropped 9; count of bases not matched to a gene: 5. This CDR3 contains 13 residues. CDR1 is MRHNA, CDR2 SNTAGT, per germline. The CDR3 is CASSDQGVGEQFF. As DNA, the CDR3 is TGTGCCAGCAGTGATCAGGGGGTCGGTGAGCAGTTCTTC.

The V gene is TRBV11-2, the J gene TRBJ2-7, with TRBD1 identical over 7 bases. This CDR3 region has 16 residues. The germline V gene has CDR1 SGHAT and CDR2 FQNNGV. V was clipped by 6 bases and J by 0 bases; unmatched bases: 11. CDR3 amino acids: CASRKTKDRFSYEQYF. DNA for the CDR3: TGTGCCAGCAGAAAAACCAAGGACAGGTTCTCCTACGAGCAGTACTTC.

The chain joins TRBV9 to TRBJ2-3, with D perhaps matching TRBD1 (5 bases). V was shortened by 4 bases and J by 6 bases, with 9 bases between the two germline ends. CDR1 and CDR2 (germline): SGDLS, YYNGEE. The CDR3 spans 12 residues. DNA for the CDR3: TGTGCCAGCAGCAACCAGGGTGATACGCAGTATTTT. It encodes CASSNQGDTQYF.

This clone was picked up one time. CDR3 protein: CASGLGGLNYEQYF. Written as DNA, the CDR3 is TGTGCCAGCGGGTTGGGGGGGCTTAACTACGAGCAGTACTTC. V usage is TRBV28 and J usage is TRBJ2-7, with a possible D match to TRBD2 (7 bases). This CDR3 has 14 residues. CDR1 MDHEN and CDR2 SYDVKM come from the germline V gene. V lost 8 bases and J 3 bases, leaving 17 bases between the germline ends. Full variable domain (rest looked up from reference TRBV28 and TRBJ2-7): DVKVTQSSRYLVKRTGEKVFLECVQDMDHENMFWYRQDPGLGLRLIYFSYDVKMKEKGDIPEGYSVSREKKERFSLILESASTNQTSMYLCASGLGGLNYEQYFGPGTRLTVT.

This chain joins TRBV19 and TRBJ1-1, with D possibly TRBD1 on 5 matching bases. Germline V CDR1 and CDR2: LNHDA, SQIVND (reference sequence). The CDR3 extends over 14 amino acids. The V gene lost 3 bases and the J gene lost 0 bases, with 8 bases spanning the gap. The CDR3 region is CASSIYRMNTEAFF. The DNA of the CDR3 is TGTGCCAGTAGTATCTACAGGATGAACACTGAAGCTTTCTTT.

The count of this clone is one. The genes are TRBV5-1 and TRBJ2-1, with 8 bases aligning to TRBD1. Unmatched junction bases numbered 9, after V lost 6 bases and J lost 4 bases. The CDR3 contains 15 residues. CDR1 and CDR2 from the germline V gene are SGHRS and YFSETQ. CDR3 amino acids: CASTRGTGLYNEQFF. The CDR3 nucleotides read TGCGCCAGCACGCGAGGGACAGGCCTATACAATGAGCAGTTCTTC.

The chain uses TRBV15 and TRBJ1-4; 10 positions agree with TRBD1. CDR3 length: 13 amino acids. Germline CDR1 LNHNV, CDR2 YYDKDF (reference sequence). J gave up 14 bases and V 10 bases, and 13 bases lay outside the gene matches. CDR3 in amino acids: CASSGTGDPQLFF. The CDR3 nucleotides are TGTGCCAGCTCCGGGACAGGGGACCCGCAGCTGTTTTTT.

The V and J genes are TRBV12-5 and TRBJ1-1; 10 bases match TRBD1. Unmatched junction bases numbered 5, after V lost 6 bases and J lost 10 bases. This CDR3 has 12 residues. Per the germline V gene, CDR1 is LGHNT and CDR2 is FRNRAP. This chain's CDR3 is CASGRDRGLAFF. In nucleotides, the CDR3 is TGTGCTAGTGGCCGAGACAGGGGGCTAGCTTTCTTT.

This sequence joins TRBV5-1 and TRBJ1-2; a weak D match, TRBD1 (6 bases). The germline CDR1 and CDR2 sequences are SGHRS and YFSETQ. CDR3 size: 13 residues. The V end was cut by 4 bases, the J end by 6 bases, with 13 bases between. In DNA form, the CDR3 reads TGCGCCAGCAGCCCCGGGGCAGGGGATGGCTACACCTTC. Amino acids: CASSPGAGDGYTF.

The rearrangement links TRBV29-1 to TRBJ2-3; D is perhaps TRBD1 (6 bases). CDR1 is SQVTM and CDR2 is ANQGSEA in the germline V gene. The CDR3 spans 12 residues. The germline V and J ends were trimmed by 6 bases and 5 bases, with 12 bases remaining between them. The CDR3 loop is CSVLRGGDTQYF. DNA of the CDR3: TGCAGCGTCTTGCGAGGGGGAGATACGCAGTATTTT.

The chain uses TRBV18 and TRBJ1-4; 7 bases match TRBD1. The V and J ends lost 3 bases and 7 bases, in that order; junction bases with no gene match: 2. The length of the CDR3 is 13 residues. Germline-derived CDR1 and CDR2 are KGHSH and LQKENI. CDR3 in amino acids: CASSPQGGEKLFF. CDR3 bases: TGTGCCAGCTCACCCCAGGGGGGTGAAAAACTGTTTTTT.

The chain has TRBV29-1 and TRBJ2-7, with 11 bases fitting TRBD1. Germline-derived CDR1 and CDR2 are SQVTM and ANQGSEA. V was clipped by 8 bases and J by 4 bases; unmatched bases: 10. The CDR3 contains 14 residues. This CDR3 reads CSCPPGTGGYEQYF. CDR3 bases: TGCAGCTGCCCTCCGGGGACAGGGGGGTACGAGCAGTACTTC.

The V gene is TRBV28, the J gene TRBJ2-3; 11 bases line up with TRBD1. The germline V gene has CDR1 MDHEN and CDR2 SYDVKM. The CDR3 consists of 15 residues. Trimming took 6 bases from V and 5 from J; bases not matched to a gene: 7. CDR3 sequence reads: CASSSGGQGGDTQYF. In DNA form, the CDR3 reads TGTGCCAGCAGCTCGGGGGGACAGGGGGGAGATACGCAGTATTTT.

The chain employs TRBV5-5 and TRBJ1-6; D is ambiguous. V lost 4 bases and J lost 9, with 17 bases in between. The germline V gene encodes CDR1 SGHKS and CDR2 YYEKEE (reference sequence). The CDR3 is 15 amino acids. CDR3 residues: CASSPTPGGVSPLHF. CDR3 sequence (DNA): TGTGCCAGCAGCCCGACTCCTGGAGGTGTTTCACCCCTCCACTTT.